The source of this T cell receptor beta chain is a study of cytomegalovirus exposure and HLA in healthy donors. The overall study: A preliminary data release comprised around 85 million unique TCRs obtained from HLA-typed donors.

General study findings and limits: Some V segments, including TRBV6-2 and TRBV6-3, were excluded as indistinguishable.

The ends were cut back, 1 base at V and 5 bases at J, with 14 bases in the middle. Germline V gene lookup returns CDR1 SQVTM and CDR2 ANQGSEA. The CDR3 loop spans 14 amino acids. A note on this clone: Antigen specificity is unknown.

Use of 60 Vbeta and 13 Jbeta primers characterized the PCR. The assay was immunoSEQ multiplex PCR, and TCRdb's table has in-frame clones only and misses some. The repertoire holds 60,000 to 70,000 clones, with 80% as singletons. The material sequenced was PBMCs. The chain employs TRBV29-1 and TRBJ1-2; weak D call: TRBD1 (5 bases). The receptor's source is a woman in her 30s in good health and CMV-seronegative. CDR3 sequence (DNA): TGCAGCGTTGAAGCGTTGGAGGGGTGGTATGGCTACACCTTC. Protein sequence: CSVEALEGWYGYTF.